Included here is one T cell receptor (beta chain) sequence, with context. The target antigen is unknown. This entry comes from a study of blood T cells in healthy people across ages. General study findings and limits: Diversity of TCR beta per million T cells declined in a roughly linear way with age. The authors considered diversity estimates from one million T cells to be underestimates.

Together with a sample-barcoded 5' primer, a J-beta primer mix was included in a second PCR lasting about 6 to 11 cycles. Each cDNA molecule, via a template-switch adaptor with 12 random nucleotides, was tagged. MiXCR, applied by TCRdb to the 5' RACE reads, yields one record per CDR3 protein. The data show about 1.8 million distinct CDR3 sequences, with around half seen just once and less than 2.5% held by the top ten. Healthy individuals of Caucasian origin from Russia, aged 6 to 90, served as donors. What was sequenced was blood. The receptor's source is a woman aged 40-49 years in good health.

CDR3 sequence reads: CASSQSGTGGGEQYF. CDR3 DNA: TGTGCCAGCAGCCAAAGCGGGACAGGGGGTGGCGAGCAGTACTTC. This chain joins TRBV4-2 and TRBJ2-7, with 11 bases fitting TRBD1. Germline values: CDR1 LGHNA, CDR2 YNFKEQ. CDR3 length equals 15 residues. With V trimmed by 2 bases and J by 6 bases, 6 bases remained unmatched.